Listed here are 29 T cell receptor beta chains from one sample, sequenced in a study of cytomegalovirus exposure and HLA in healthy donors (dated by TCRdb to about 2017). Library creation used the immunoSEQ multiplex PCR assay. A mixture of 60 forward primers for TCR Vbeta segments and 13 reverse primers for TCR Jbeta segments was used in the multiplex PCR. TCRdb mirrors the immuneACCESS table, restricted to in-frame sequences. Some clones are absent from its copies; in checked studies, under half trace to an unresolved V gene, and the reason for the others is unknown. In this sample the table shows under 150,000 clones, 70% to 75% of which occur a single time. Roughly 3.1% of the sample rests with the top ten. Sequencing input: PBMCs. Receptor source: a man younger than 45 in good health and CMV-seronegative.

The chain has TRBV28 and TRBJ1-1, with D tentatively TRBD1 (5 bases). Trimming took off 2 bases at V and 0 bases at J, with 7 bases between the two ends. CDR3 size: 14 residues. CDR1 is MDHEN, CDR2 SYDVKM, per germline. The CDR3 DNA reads TGTGCCAGCAGTTTACAGGGTCTGAACACTGAAGCTTTCTTT. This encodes CASSLQGLNTEAFF.

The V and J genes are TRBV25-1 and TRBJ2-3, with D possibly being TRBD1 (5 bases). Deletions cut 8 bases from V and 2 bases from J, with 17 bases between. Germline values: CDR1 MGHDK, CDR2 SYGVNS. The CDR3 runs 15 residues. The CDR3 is CASVHGSGHTDTQYF. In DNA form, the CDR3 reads TGTGCCAGCGTCCATGGGTCAGGGCACACAGATACGCAGTATTTT.

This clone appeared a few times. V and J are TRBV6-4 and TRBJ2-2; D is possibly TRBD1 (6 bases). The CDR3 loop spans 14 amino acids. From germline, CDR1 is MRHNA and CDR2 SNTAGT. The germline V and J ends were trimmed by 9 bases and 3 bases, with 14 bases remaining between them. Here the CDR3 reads CASQGQGDTGELFF. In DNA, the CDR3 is TGTGCCAGTCAGGGGCAGGGTGACACCGGGGAGCTGTTTTTT.

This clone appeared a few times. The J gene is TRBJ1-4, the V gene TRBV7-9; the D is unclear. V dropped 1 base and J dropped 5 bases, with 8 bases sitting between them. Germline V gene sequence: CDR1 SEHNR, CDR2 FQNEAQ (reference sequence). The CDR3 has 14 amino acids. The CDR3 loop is CASSLVSGNEKLFF. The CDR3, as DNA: TGTGCCAGCAGCTTAGTTTCGGGGAATGAAAAACTGTTTTTT.

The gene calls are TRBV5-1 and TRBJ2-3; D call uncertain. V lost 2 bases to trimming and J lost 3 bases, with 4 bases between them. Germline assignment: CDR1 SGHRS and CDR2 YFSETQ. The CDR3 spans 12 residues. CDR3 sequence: CASSLTTDTQYF. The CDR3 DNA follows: TGCGCCAGCAGCTTAACAACAGATACGCAGTATTTT.

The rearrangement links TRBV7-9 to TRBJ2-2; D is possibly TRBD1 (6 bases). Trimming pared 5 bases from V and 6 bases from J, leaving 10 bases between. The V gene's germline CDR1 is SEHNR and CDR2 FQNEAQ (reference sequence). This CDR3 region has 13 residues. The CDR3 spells CASSRTEPGELFF. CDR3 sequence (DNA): TGTGCCAGCAGCCGGACAGAGCCCGGGGAGCTGTTTTTT.

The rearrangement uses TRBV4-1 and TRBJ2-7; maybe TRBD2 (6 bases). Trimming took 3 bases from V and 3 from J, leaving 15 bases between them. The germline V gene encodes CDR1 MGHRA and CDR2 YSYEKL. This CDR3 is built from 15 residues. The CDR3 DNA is TGCGCCAGCAGCCACTGGGGGGAAAGAGACTACGAGCAGTACTTC. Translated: CASSHWGERDYEQYF.

The chain's CDR3 is CASSQERGGQETQYF. The CDR3 DNA reads as TGTGCCAGCAGCCAAGAGCGGGGGGGCCAAGAGACCCAGTACTTC. The V gene is TRBV4-2, the J gene TRBJ2-5; 9 nucleotides line up with TRBD2. Looked up from germline, CDR1 is LGHNA and CDR2 is YNFKEQ. The V gene end was trimmed by 0 bases and the J gene end by 1 base; junction bases not matched to a gene: 0. CDR3 length: 15 amino acids.

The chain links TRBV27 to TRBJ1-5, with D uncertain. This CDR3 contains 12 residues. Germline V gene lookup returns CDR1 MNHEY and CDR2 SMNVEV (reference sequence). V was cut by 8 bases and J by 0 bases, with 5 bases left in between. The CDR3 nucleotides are TGTGCCAGCTCTTATAGCAATCAGCCCCAGCATTTT. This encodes CASSYSNQPQHF.

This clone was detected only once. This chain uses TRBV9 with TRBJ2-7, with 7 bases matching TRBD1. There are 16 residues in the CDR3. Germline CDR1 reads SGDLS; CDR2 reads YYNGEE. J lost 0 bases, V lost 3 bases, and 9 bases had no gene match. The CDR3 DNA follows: TGTGCCAGCAGCGCTCTCGGACAGGAAAGCTCCTACGAGCAGTACTTC. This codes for CASSALGQESSYEQYF.

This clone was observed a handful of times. The CDR3 sequence is CAHQPGGGFGNYGYTF. The CDR3 DNA follows: TGTGCCCACCAACCAGGGGGCGGTTTCGGTAACTATGGCTACACCTTC. The chain employs TRBV28 and TRBJ1-2; 8 bases map to TRBD1. After removal of 11 bases from V and 1 base from J, the junction contained 15 bases not matched to a gene. The CDR3 consists of 16 residues. Looked up from germline, CDR1 is MDHEN and CDR2 is SYDVKM.

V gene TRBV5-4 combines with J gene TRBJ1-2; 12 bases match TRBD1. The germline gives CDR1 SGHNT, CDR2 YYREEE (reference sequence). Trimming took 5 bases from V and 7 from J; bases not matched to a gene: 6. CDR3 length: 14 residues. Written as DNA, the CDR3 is TGTGCCAGCAGAGCGGGACAGGGGGCGTTTGGCTACACCTTC. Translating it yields CASRAGQGAFGYTF.

CDR3: CASSDWTGAYEQYF. CDR3 sequence (DNA): TGTGCCAGCAGTGATTGGACAGGTGCCTACGAGCAGTACTTC. The chain employs TRBV2 and TRBJ2-7, with 7 positions matching TRBD1. V dropped 3 bases and J dropped 2; count of bases not matched to a gene: 4. The CDR3 contains 14 residues. CDR1 is SNHLY, CDR2 FYNNEI, per germline.

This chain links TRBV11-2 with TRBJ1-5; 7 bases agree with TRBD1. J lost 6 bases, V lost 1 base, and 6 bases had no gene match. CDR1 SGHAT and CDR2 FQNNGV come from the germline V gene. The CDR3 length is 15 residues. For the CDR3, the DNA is TGTGCCAGCAGCTTAGGAGGACAGGCGGGTCAGCCCCAGCATTTT. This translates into CASSLGGQAGQPQHF.

CDR3 in DNA: TGTGCCAGCTCACCAATTCTGGGACAGGGTTACGAGCAGTACTTC. Its translation is CASSPILGQGYEQYF. The V gene is TRBV18, the J gene TRBJ2-7; the match to TRBD1 covers 9 bases. Germline CDR1 reads KGHSH; CDR2 reads LQKENI. The V gene end was trimmed by 2 bases and the J gene end by 4 bases; junction bases not matched to a gene: 6. The CDR3 totals 15 residues.

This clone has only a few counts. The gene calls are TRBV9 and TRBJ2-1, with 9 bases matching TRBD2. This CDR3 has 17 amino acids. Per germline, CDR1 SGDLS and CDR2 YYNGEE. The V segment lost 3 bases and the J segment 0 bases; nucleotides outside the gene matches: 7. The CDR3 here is CASSAGLAGSSYNEQFF. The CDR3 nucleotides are TGTGCCAGCAGCGCGGGACTAGCAGGAAGCTCCTACAATGAGCAGTTCTTC.

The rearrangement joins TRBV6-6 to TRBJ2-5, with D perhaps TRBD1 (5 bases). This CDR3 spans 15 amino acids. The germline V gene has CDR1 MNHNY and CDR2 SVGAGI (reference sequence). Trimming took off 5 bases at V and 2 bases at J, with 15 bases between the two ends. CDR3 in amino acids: CASSQTQGKQETQYF. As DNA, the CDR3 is TGTGCCAGCAGTCAAACCCAGGGTAAACAAGAGACCCAGTACTTC.

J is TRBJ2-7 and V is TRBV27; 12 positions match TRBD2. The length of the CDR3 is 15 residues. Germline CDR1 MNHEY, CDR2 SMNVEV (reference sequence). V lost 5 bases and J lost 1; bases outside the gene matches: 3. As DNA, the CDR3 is TGTGCCAGCAGTCTGACTAGCGGGAGTTCCTACGAGCAGTACTTC. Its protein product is CASSLTSGSSYEQYF.

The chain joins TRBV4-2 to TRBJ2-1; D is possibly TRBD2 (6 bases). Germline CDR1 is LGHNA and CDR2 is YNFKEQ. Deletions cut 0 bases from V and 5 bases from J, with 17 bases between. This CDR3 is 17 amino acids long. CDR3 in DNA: TGTGCCAGCAGCCAAGAAATAGGCGATTGGAGGGACAATGAGCAGTTCTTC. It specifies CASSQEIGDWRDNEQFF.

CDR3 residues: CASRAGTAINQPQHF. CDR3 nucleotides: TGTGCCAGCAGGGCCGGGACAGCGATCAATCAGCCCCAGCATTTT. The chain couples TRBV2 to TRBJ1-5; 7 bases match TRBD1. The CDR3 totals 15 residues. Germline loops: CDR1 SNHLY, CDR2 FYNNEI. V was clipped by 6 bases and J by 3 bases; unmatched bases: 8.

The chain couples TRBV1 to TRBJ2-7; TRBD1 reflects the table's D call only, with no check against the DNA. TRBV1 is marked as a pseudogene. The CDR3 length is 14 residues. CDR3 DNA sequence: TGCACCAGCAGCCAAGAGGGGGCTACCTACGAGCAGTACTTC. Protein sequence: CTSSQEGATYEQYF.

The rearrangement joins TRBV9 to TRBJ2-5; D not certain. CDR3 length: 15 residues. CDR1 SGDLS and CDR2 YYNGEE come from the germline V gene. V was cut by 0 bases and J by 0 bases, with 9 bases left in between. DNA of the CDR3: TGTGCCAGCAGCGTAGGTATCGGGTACCAAGAGACCCAGTACTTC. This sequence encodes CASSVGIGYQETQYF. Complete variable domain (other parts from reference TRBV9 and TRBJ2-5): DSGVTQTPKHLITATGQRVTLRCSPRSGDLSVYWYQQSLDQGLQFLIQYYNGEERAKGNILERFSAQQFPDLHSELNLSSLELGDSALYFCASSVGIGYQETQYFGPGTRLLVL.

The CDR3 DNA reads TGTGCCAGCAGCTTAGCTAGCGGGAGTGTAGAGCAGTACTTC. It specifies CASSLASGSVEQYF. The gene calls are TRBV7-2 and TRBJ2-7; 9 positions agree with TRBD2. CDR1 and CDR2 from the germline V gene are SGHTA and FQGNSA. The CDR3 has 14 amino acids. The V and J ends lost 0 bases and 7 bases, in that order; junction bases with no gene match: 4.

The CDR3 bases are TGCGCCAGCAGCTTGGATACGGGGTCGGGAAACACCATATATTTT. It encodes CASSLDTGSGNTIYF. The rearrangement links TRBV5-1 to TRBJ1-3, with no clear D. The ends were cut back, 0 bases at V and 4 bases at J, with 11 bases in the middle. Germline V gene sequence: CDR1 SGHRS, CDR2 YFSETQ. The CDR3 totals 15 residues.

The CDR3 DNA sequence: TGTGCCAGCAGGTCGAGGTCTGGAAACACCATATATTTT. As protein: CASRSRSGNTIYF. V gene TRBV2 combines with J gene TRBJ1-3, with unresolved D. Germline loops: CDR1 SNHLY, CDR2 FYNNEI. The CDR3 contains 13 residues. Trimming left V 6 bases short and J 1 base short, with 7 bases between.

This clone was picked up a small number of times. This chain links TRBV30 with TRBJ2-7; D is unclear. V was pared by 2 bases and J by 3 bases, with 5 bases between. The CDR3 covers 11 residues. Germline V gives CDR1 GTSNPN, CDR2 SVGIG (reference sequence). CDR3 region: CAWSHGYEQYF. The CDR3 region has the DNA TGTGCCTGGAGTCACGGCTACGAGCAGTACTTC.

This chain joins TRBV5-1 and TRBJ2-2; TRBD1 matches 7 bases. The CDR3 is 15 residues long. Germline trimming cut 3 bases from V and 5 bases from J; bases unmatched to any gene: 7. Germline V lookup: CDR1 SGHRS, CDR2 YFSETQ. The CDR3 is CASSYPGQKTGELFF. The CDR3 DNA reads TGCGCCAGCAGCTATCCGGGACAGAAAACCGGGGAGCTGTTTTTT.

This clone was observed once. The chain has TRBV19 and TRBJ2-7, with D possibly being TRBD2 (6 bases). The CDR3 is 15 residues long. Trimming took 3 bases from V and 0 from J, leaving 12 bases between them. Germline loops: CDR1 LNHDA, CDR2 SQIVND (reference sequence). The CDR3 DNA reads TGTGCCAGTAGTATTCGCGGGACGGACTCCTACGAGCAGTACTTC. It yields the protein CASSIRGTDSYEQYF.

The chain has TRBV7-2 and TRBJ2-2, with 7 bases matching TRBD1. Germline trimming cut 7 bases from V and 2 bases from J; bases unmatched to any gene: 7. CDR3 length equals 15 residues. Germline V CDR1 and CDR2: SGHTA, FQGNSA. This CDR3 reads CASIRQGTNTGELFF. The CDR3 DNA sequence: TGTGCCAGCATCCGACAGGGCACCAACACCGGGGAGCTGTTTTTT.